The entry below describes one T cell receptor beta chain. V was pared by 5 bases and J by 7 bases, with 7 bases of the junction left unmatched. Germline CDR1 and CDR2: SNHLY and FYNNEI. The CDR3 contains 14 residues. The data are from a study of control samples from healthy donors and cancer patients. The method was immunoSEQ multiplex PCR; TCRdb's version includes in-frame clones alone and lacks a portion of them. The sample has under 150,000 clones; just under 95% are singletons. V gene TRBV2 combines with J gene TRBJ2-1, with 8 nucleotides matching TRBD1. The sequencing input was blood. The TCR comes from a young man in good health. The CDR3 reads CASSPPTGGNEQFF. The CDR3 nucleotides are TGTGCCAGCAGTCCCCCTACAGGGGGAAATGAGCAGTTCTTC.